The 20 T cell receptor beta chains reported below all come from one sample, sequenced in a study of cytomegalovirus exposure and HLA in healthy donors. The PCR used 60 Vbeta and 13 Jbeta primers. The repertoire was sequenced with immunoSEQ multiplex PCR; TCRdb's copy has only in-frame clones and lacks some. The profile shows 50,000 to 70,000 clones, less than 70% of them singletons. Sequenced sample: PBMCs. All receptors come from a man between 25 and 39 years old in good health and CMV-seronegative.

This sequence joins TRBV9 and TRBJ2-3; D is ambiguous. CDR3 size: 12 residues. V was pared by 9 bases and J by 5 bases, with 13 bases between. The germline CDR1 and CDR2 sequences are SGDLS and YYNGEE. The chain's CDR3 is CATTLTQDTQYF. The CDR3, as DNA: TGTGCCACCACCCTTACACAAGATACGCAGTATTTT.

This clone was seen many times. J is TRBJ1-1 and V is TRBV7-9; 7 bases are shared with TRBD1. V shed 4 bases, J shed 2 bases, and the junction held 7 bases outside the gene matches. CDR1 SEHNR and CDR2 FQNEAQ come from the germline V gene (reference sequence). The CDR3 is 15 residues long. The CDR3 DNA reads TGTGCCAGCAGCTATCCACAGGGGAAAAACACTGAAGCTTTCTTT. Translating it yields CASSYPQGKNTEAFF.

This chain's CDR3 is CASSALEGGRREQYF. The CDR3 bases are TGTGCCAGCAGCGCCTTGGAGGGGGGGAGGCGCGAGCAGTACTTC. The chain combines TRBV9 with TRBJ2-7; D may be TRBD2 (7 bases). Trimming removed 3 bases from V and 6 bases from J, with 19 bases in between. Germline assignment: CDR1 SGDLS and CDR2 YYNGEE. The CDR3 contains 15 residues.

The chain is built from TRBV5-4 and TRBJ2-7; TRBD2 aligns across 16 bases. The V gene end was trimmed by 9 bases and the J gene end by 5 bases; junction bases not matched to a gene: 14. Germline assignment: CDR1 SGHNT and CDR2 YYREEE (reference sequence). The CDR3 runs 17 residues. The CDR3 DNA reads as TGTGCCACCATGAAACCGGGACTAGCGGGGGGGCTCAACGAGCAGTACTTC. Its translation: CATMKPGLAGGLNEQYF.

This clone appeared a few times. The CDR3 sequence: CSVELGAGTDTQYF. The DNA of the CDR3 is TGCAGCGTTGAATTGGGGGCCGGCACAGATACGCAGTATTTT. The rearrangement links TRBV29-1 to TRBJ2-3, with a weak D call TRBD1 (6 bases). Trimming took off 2 bases at V and 1 base at J, with 10 bases between the two ends. The CDR3 loop spans 14 amino acids. CDR1 and CDR2 (germline): SQVTM, ANQGSEA.

This chain links TRBV7-9 with TRBJ1-1; weak D call: TRBD1 (5 bases). Germline assignment: CDR1 SEHNR and CDR2 FQNEAQ (reference sequence). The length of the CDR3 is 13 residues. Trimming removed 7 bases from V and 1 base from J, with 10 bases in between. The CDR3 sequence: CASIGRANTEAFF. The DNA of the CDR3 is TGTGCCAGCATAGGCAGGGCGAACACTGAAGCTTTCTTT.

The genes are TRBV20-1 and TRBJ1-2; 7 bases agree with TRBD1. CDR1 and CDR2 from the germline V gene are DFQATT and SNEGSKA (reference sequence). The length of the CDR3 is 11 residues. J gave up 8 bases and V 6 bases, and 6 bases lay outside the gene matches. In nucleotides, the CDR3 is TGCAGTGCAAACCCGACAGGGGGCTACACCTTC. It specifies CSANPTGGYTF.

The chain is built from TRBV29-1 and TRBJ2-2; D is uncertain. There are 14 residues in the CDR3. V was cut by 3 bases and J by 0 bases, with 8 bases left in between. Per the germline V gene, CDR1 is SQVTM and CDR2 is ANQGSEA. CDR3 sequence (DNA): TGCAGCGTTGAGGCAGGTCCGAACACCGGGGAGCTGTTTTTT. Amino acids: CSVEAGPNTGELFF.

The chain employs TRBV29-1 and TRBJ2-2, with D possibly matching TRBD2 (5 bases). The CDR3 loop spans 15 amino acids. V was cut by 7 bases and J by 2 bases, with 17 bases left in between. Germline V gene sequence: CDR1 SQVTM, CDR2 ANQGSEA. The CDR3 is CSARGPEINTGELFF. The CDR3 DNA sequence: TGCAGCGCCAGAGGGCCTGAAATTAACACCGGGGAGCTGTTTTTT.

The chain recombines TRBV7-8 with TRBJ2-3; tentative D call: TRBD1 (6 bases). The V gene lost 5 bases and the J gene lost 1 base, with 16 bases spanning the gap. The CDR3 totals 16 residues. Germline V gene data show CDR1 as SGHVS and CDR2 as FQNEAQ. The CDR3 sequence is CASSPLKGDRTDTQYF. The CDR3, as DNA: TGTGCCAGCAGCCCCCTCAAGGGGGACCGCACAGATACGCAGTATTTT.

This chain connects TRBV9 to TRBJ2-3, with 8 bases lining up with TRBD2. The V and J ends lost 3 bases and 2 bases, in that order; junction bases with no gene match: 5. Germline CDR1 is SGDLS and CDR2 is YYNGEE. There are 15 residues in the CDR3. The CDR3: CASSGTSFNTDTQYF. The CDR3 DNA is TGTGCCAGCAGCGGGACTAGCTTTAACACAGATACGCAGTATTTT.

This clone was seen once. The chain is built from TRBV15 and TRBJ1-6; 8 bases are shared with TRBD1. Germline V CDR1 and CDR2: LNHNV, YYDKDF (reference sequence). The CDR3 extends over 14 amino acids. J gave up 11 bases and V 3 bases, and 6 bases lay outside the gene matches. CDR3 amino acids: CATSSYRGSAPLHF. The CDR3 bases are TGTGCCACCAGCAGTTACAGGGGGTCGGCACCCCTCCACTTT.

The CDR3 DNA reads TGTGCCAGCAGCCAACGACTAGCGGGGGGCCGAAACACCGGGGAGCTGTTTTTT. Protein sequence: CASSQRLAGGRNTGELFF. The chain is built from TRBV5-8 and TRBJ2-2; 13 nucleotides line up with TRBD2. The CDR3 has 18 amino acids. J was trimmed by 2 bases and V by 4 bases; bases with no gene match: 8. CDR1 and CDR2 (germline): SGHTS, YDEGEE.

The chain employs TRBV21-1 and TRBJ1-6; TRBD1, the D gene given by the table, was not confirmed from the DNA. TRBV21-1 has pseudogene status. The CDR3 length is 14 residues. In DNA, the CDR3 is TGTGCCAGCAGTTCCGGGACAGGGCGTTTACCCCTCCACTTT. Translation: CASSSGTGRLPLHF.

The chain couples TRBV19 to TRBJ1-2; 8 bases agree with TRBD1. V lost 7 bases, J lost 4 bases, and 2 bases stayed unmatched. The CDR3 is made up of 12 amino acids. CDR1 and CDR2 from the germline V gene are LNHDA and SQIVND (reference sequence). CDR3 DNA: TGTGCCAGTAAGGGACAGGCCTATGGCTACACCTTC. Translating it yields CASKGQAYGYTF.

The CDR3: CASSLPAGSTDTQYF. CDR3 nucleotide sequence: TGTGCCAGCAGCTTACCGGCGGGAAGCACAGATACGCAGTATTTT. The rearrangement uses TRBV7-6 and TRBJ2-3; D might be TRBD2 (6 bases). Trimming shortened V by 2 bases and J by 0 bases, and 9 bases separated the two germline ends. The CDR3 is 15 amino acids. The germline gives CDR1 SGHVS, CDR2 FNYEAQ.

The chain recombines TRBV5-4 with TRBJ1-2; TRBD1 matches at 8 bases. Germline trimming cut 4 bases from V and 5 bases from J; bases unmatched to any gene: 13. The CDR3 covers 16 residues. CDR1 and CDR2 from the germline V gene are SGHNT and YYREEE (reference sequence). CDR3 nucleotides: TGTGCCAGCAGCCAACTGACAGGGGAAAATGGGTATGGCTACACCTTC. Its protein product is CASSQLTGENGYGYTF.

The rearrangement uses TRBV6-1 and TRBJ2-1, with TRBD2 matching 13 bases. The CDR3 spans 15 residues. Trimming at V came to 5 bases and at J to 6 bases, leaving 4 bases not matched to a gene. Germline-derived CDR1 and CDR2 are MNHNS and SASEGT. The CDR3 is CASSQLAGGSNEQFF. CDR3 nucleotides: TGTGCCAGCAGTCAACTAGCGGGGGGGTCCAATGAGCAGTTCTTC.

DNA of the CDR3: TGTGCCAGCAGTTACTCGATTGGGCCTGGAAACACCATATATTTT. Encoded protein: CASSYSIGPGNTIYF. This sequence joins TRBV6-5 and TRBJ1-3; no clear D gene. Trimming shortened V by 0 bases and J by 2 bases, and 8 bases separated the two germline ends. Germline loops: CDR1 MNHEY, CDR2 SVGAGI. The CDR3 has 15 amino acids.

This chain connects TRBV7-2 to TRBJ2-3; maybe TRBD2 (7 bases). Germline V gene sequence: CDR1 SGHTA, CDR2 FQGNSA. The ends were cut back, 4 bases at V and 3 bases at J, with 14 bases in the middle. The CDR3 is 15 residues long. This CDR3 reads CASSWTGGRTDTQYF. For the CDR3, the DNA is TGTGCCAGCAGCTGGACGGGGGGCCGTACAGATACGCAGTATTTT.